These 30 T cell receptor beta chains were sequenced from one sample in a study of PD-1 and CTLA-4 blockade in melanoma (dated by TCRdb to about 2021). Libraries came from the immunoSEQ multiplex PCR assay. TCRdb took this table from immuneACCESS and kept in-frame rearrangements with V and J called. Such tables lack part of the clones; where checked against another copy, unresolved V genes explain under half of the gap, and the rest is unexplained. The sample table holds about 21,000 clones, of which about 87% were seen once. In total, the top ten clones hold approximately 8% of the sample. Sequencing was performed on CD8+ T cells from peripheral blood, taken before anti-PD-1 treatment. The receptors here all came from a human donor with melanoma.

This chain links TRBV28 with TRBJ1-6; D not resolved. Germline V gene sequence: CDR1 MDHEN, CDR2 SYDVKM. The CDR3 is 15 residues long. V lost 5 bases and J lost 7, with 15 bases in between. CDR3 sequence reads: CASSKTSAINSPLHF. The CDR3 nucleotides read TGTGCCAGCAGTAAAACCTCAGCGATCAATTCACCCCTCCACTTT.

This chain links TRBV12-3 or TRBV12-4 with TRBJ1-1; D may be TRBD1 (5 bases). Trimming stripped 7 bases from V and 1 base from J, with 10 bases between. CDR3 size: 13 residues. CDR3 DNA sequence: TGTGCCAGCAACAGCGACAGGAACACTGAAGCTTTCTTT. Residues: CASNSDRNTEAFF.

The rearrangement links TRBV27 to TRBJ1-1, with D possibly being TRBD1 (5 bases). The V end was cut by 7 bases, the J end by 4 bases, with 13 bases between. This CDR3 spans 13 amino acids. Germline lookup yields CDR1 MNHEY and CDR2 SMNVEV (reference sequence). CDR3: CASTPGGGTEAFF. CDR3 DNA sequence: TGTGCCAGCACCCCGGGGGGAGGCACTGAAGCTTTCTTT.

The V and J genes are TRBV5-1 and TRBJ2-3; 7 bases line up with TRBD1. This CDR3 spans 15 amino acids. The germline V gene has CDR1 SGHRS and CDR2 YFSETQ. With V trimmed by 4 bases and J by 6 bases, 11 bases remained unmatched. The CDR3 sequence is CASSEPGQPPDTQYF. The CDR3 DNA follows: TGCGCCAGCAGCGAACCGGGACAGCCCCCCGATACGCAGTATTTT.

In DNA, the CDR3 is TGCGCCAGCAGAGCGACACAGGAGCGGAACACTGAAGCTTTCTTT. This gives the protein CASRATQERNTEAFF. The chain recombines TRBV5-1 with TRBJ1-1; D might be TRBD1 (5 bases). Germline V gives CDR1 SGHRS, CDR2 YFSETQ. The CDR3 consists of 15 residues. V lost 5 bases, J lost 1 base, and 15 bases lay in between.

This chain's CDR3 is CASSATPGSIPNEQYF. The CDR3 nucleotides are TGTGCCAGCAGCGCTACTCCGGGCTCTATCCCCAACGAGCAGTACTTC. The genes are TRBV13 and TRBJ2-7; no clear D. CDR1 and CDR2 from the germline V gene are PRHDT and FYEKMQ (reference sequence). Trimming pared 5 bases from V and 5 bases from J, leaving 22 bases between. The CDR3 consists of 16 residues.

A single count supports this clone. The V call is TRBV7-6, the J call TRBJ1-2; 7 bases are a match to TRBD1. The CDR3 is made up of 12 amino acids. The germline gives CDR1 SGHVS, CDR2 FNYEAQ. The junction had 5 bases not matched to a gene; V was cut back by 5 bases and J by 8 bases. CDR3 DNA sequence: TGTGCCAGCAGCGCAGGACAGGCCGGCTACACCTTC. Its protein is CASSAGQAGYTF.

In this sample, this clone turned up a few times. The chain employs TRBV5-4 and TRBJ2-7; D remains unclear. V lost 1 base to trimming and J lost 3 bases, with 8 bases between them. From germline, CDR1 is SGHNT and CDR2 YYREEE (reference sequence). There are 13 residues in the CDR3. Written as DNA, the CDR3 is TGTGCCAGCAGCTTGAAGGTTAACTACGAGCAGTACTTC. Translated: CASSLKVNYEQYF. Complete variable domain (other parts from reference TRBV5-4 and TRBJ2-7): ETGVTQSPTHLIKTRGQQVTLRCSSQSGHNTVSWYQQALGQGPQFIFQYYREEENGRGNFPPRFSGLQFPNYSSELNVNALELDDSALYLCASSLKVNYEQYFGPGTRLTVT.

The genes are TRBV5-8 and TRBJ1-1; TRBD1 matches at 9 bases. The CDR3 is made up of 14 amino acids. J was trimmed by 2 bases and V by 3 bases; bases with no gene match: 2. Germline V gene lookup returns CDR1 SGHTS and CDR2 YDEGEE. DNA of the CDR3: TGTGCCAGCAGCTCGGGACAGGGAAACACTGAAGCTTTCTTT. Translated, it gives CASSSGQGNTEAFF. The full variable domain, its missing parts supplied by reference TRBV5-8 and TRBJ1-1, is EAGVTQSPTHLIKTRGQQATLRCSPISGHTSVYWYQQALGLGLQFLLWYDEGEERNRGNFPPRFSGRQFPNYSSELNVNALELEDSALYLCASSSGQGNTEAFFGQGTRLTVV.

The genes are TRBV30 and TRBJ1-1, with 9 bases fitting TRBD1. This CDR3 comprises 14 residues. Germline loops: CDR1 GTSNPN, CDR2 SVGIG (reference sequence). Trimming cost V 3 bases and J 4 bases; bases outside gene matches: 6. The CDR3 spells CAWRRTGVGTEAFF. CDR3 coding DNA: TGTGCCTGGAGGAGGACAGGGGTGGGCACTGAAGCTTTCTTT.

The V and J genes are TRBV7-2 and TRBJ2-1; D gene uncertain. CDR3 size: 13 residues. The V gene's germline CDR1 is SGHTA and CDR2 FQGNSA. V lost 0 bases and J lost 9, with 9 bases in between. The DNA of the CDR3 is TGTGCCAGCAGCTTAGCCCCCTCCCGTGAGCAGTTCTTC. As protein: CASSLAPSREQFF.

V is TRBV28 and J is TRBJ2-7; 10 bases match TRBD2. V trimming: 8 bases; J trimming: 2 bases; junction bases outside the gene matches: 9. The germline gives CDR1 MDHEN, CDR2 SYDVKM. The CDR3 extends over 15 amino acids. CDR3 sequence: CASHPGLANTYEQYF. The CDR3 DNA is TGTGCCAGCCACCCGGGACTAGCGAATACCTACGAGCAGTACTTC.

The rearrangement links TRBV2 to TRBJ1-3; D gene ambiguous. Germline values: CDR1 SNHLY, CDR2 FYNNEI. The length of the CDR3 is 12 residues. V was cut by 8 bases and J by 6 bases, with 11 bases left in between. Here the CDR3 DNA reads TGTGCCAGCGTCGGCGGGCAAAACACCATATATTTT. Residues: CASVGGQNTIYF.

The rearrangement joins TRBV19 to TRBJ1-1; the match to TRBD1 covers 8 bases. The CDR3 covers 18 residues. Germline V gene sequence: CDR1 LNHDA, CDR2 SQIVND (reference sequence). Trimming at V came to 1 base and at J to 1 base, leaving 11 bases not matched to a gene. The CDR3 reads CASSIVRMADRGNTEAFF. CDR3 bases: TGTGCCAGTAGTATAGTACGAATGGCCGACAGGGGGAACACTGAAGCTTTCTTT. The whole variable domain, filled in from reference TRBV19 and TRBJ1-1, reads DGGITQSPKYLFRKEGQNVTLSCEQNLNHDAMYWYRQDPGQGLRLIYYSQIVNDFQKGDIAEGYSVSREKKESFPLTVTSAQKNPTAFYLCASSIVRMADRGNTEAFFGQGTRLTVV.

This sequence joins TRBV28 and TRBJ2-7; 7 bases are a match to TRBD1. Germline CDR1 and CDR2: MDHEN and SYDVKM. The V segment lost 5 bases and the J segment 3 bases; nucleotides outside the gene matches: 7. This CDR3 has 14 amino acids. For the CDR3, the DNA is TGTGCCAGCAGTCCTCGGACAGGCAGCTACGAGCAGTACTTC. It yields the protein CASSPRTGSYEQYF.

In DNA, the CDR3 is TGTGCCACCAGCAGAGATTGGGGGGACGATCAGCCCCAGCATTTT. This translates into CATSRDWGDDQPQHF. This chain links TRBV15 with TRBJ1-5, with a possible D match to TRBD1 (5 bases). CDR1 LNHNV and CDR2 YYDKDF come from the germline V gene (reference sequence). The CDR3 spans 15 residues. Trimming took off 0 bases at V and 5 bases at J, with 11 bases between the two ends.

The rearrangement uses TRBV29-1 and TRBJ2-7, with D unclear. The germline CDR1 and CDR2 sequences are SQVTM and ANQGSEA. The CDR3 loop spans 13 amino acids. Trimming removed 6 bases from V and 3 bases from J, with 15 bases in between. CDR3 sequence reads: CSVKLLGNYEQYF. CDR3 DNA: TGCAGCGTAAAACTTTTGGGGAACTACGAGCAGTACTTC.

The chain combines TRBV6-6 with TRBJ2-2; D is uncertain. Germline V gene data show CDR1 as MNHNY and CDR2 as SVGAGI (reference sequence). V lost 11 bases and J lost 4, with 8 bases in between. The CDR3 loop spans 11 amino acids. CDR3 sequence reads: CALWVTGELFF. The CDR3 DNA reads TGTGCCTTGTGGGTCACCGGGGAGCTGTTTTTT.

Only a few counts were recorded for this clone. The V call is TRBV2, the J call TRBJ1-2; weak D call: TRBD1 (5 bases). The V gene lost 6 bases and the J gene lost 7 bases, with 15 bases spanning the gap. The germline CDR1 and CDR2 sequences are SNHLY and FYNNEI. The CDR3 totals 13 residues. CDR3 loop: CASSPGGLSGYTF. The CDR3, as DNA: TGTGCCAGCAGCCCCGGGGGGTTAAGTGGCTACACCTTC. The full variable domain, completed using reference TRBV2 and TRBJ1-2, is EPEVTQTPSHQVTQMGQEVILRCVPISNHLYFYWYRQILGQKVEFLVSFYNNEISEKSEIFDDQFSVERPDGSNFTLKIRSTKLEDSAMYFCASSPGGLSGYTFGSGTRLTVV.

CDR3 in amino acids: CASSYFKETNTEAFF. In DNA, the CDR3 is TGTGCCAGCAGTTATTTTAAGGAGACGAACACTGAAGCTTTCTTT. This chain joins TRBV6-5 and TRBJ1-1; unclear D gene. The length of the CDR3 is 15 residues. Germline lookup yields CDR1 MNHEY and CDR2 SVGAGI. Between the trimmed V and J ends, which lost 3 bases and 1 base, there was a span of 12 bases.

The CDR3 spells CATKRGSLTDNEQFF. The CDR3 DNA is TGTGCCACCAAACGGGGCAGCTTAACGGACAATGAGCAGTTCTTC. The V call is TRBV24-1, the J call TRBJ2-1; the D gene could be TRBD1 or TRBD2 (5 bases each). The CDR3 is 15 amino acids. Trimming removed 8 bases at V and 5 bases at J, with 18 bases between. Germline loops: CDR1 KGHDR, CDR2 SFDVKD.

The rearrangement joins TRBV12-3 or TRBV12-4 to TRBJ2-3, with D unresolved. This CDR3 has 12 residues. The ends were cut back, 2 bases at V and 7 bases at J, with 7 bases in the middle. The CDR3 sequence: CASSLLSNTQYF. In DNA form, the CDR3 reads TGTGCCAGCAGTTTACTTAGCAATACGCAGTATTTT.

CDR3 loop: CASSFIQANSPLHF. Here the CDR3 DNA reads TGTGCCAGCAGCTTTATACAGGCGAATTCACCCCTCCACTTT. This chain connects TRBV5-4 to TRBJ1-6; possibly TRBD1 for D (5 bases). This CDR3 has 14 amino acids. Trimming took off 2 bases at V and 7 bases at J, with 10 bases between the two ends. Looked up from germline, CDR1 is SGHNT and CDR2 is YYREEE (reference sequence).

V gene TRBV6-5 combines with J gene TRBJ2-7, with D possibly matching TRBD1 (6 bases). Trimming stripped 5 bases from V and 4 bases from J, with 9 bases between. This CDR3 region has 12 residues. Germline-derived CDR1 and CDR2 are MNHEY and SVGAGI. CDR3 sequence reads: CASSHDRYEQYF. DNA of the CDR3: TGTGCCAGCAGTCACGACAGGTACGAGCAGTACTTC.

The CDR3 bases are TGTGCCAGCAGCTCGTCCCTAGCGGGGGGTTTAGGAGAGACCCAGTACTTC. Translating gives CASSSSLAGGLGETQYF. The chain carries TRBV7-9 and TRBJ2-5; TRBD2 matches at 11 bases. This CDR3 has 17 amino acids. Per the germline V gene, CDR1 is SEHNR and CDR2 is FQNEAQ (reference sequence). V was pared by 4 bases and J by 4 bases, with 11 bases of the junction left unmatched.

V is TRBV6-6 and J is TRBJ1-4; 10 nucleotides agree with TRBD1. Trimming removed 2 bases from V and 7 bases from J; junction bases left unmatched: 7. Germline V gene data show CDR1 as MNHNY and CDR2 as SVGAGI (reference sequence). The CDR3 runs 16 residues. For the CDR3, the DNA is TGTGCCAGCAGTTACCCACGACAGGGGGCGGGTGAAAAACTGTTTTTT. Translated: CASSYPRQGAGEKLFF.

V and J are TRBV28 and TRBJ1-1; possible D gene TRBD1, 6 bases. Trimming removed 11 bases from V and 2 bases from J, with 15 bases in between. This CDR3 spans 13 amino acids. Germline V CDR1 and CDR2: MDHEN, SYDVKM. The CDR3 region is CASLRGINTEAFF. CDR3 bases: TGTGCCTCCCTCAGGGGAATTAACACTGAAGCTTTCTTT.

The chain employs TRBV30 and TRBJ2-1; D may match TRBD1 or TRBD2 (5 bases each). V lost 0 bases and J lost 6, with 9 bases in between. CDR1 is GTSNPN, CDR2 SVGIG, per germline (reference sequence). The CDR3 spans 13 residues. This CDR3 is CAWSVGGPNEQFF. DNA of the CDR3: TGTGCCTGGAGTGTTGGGGGTCCCAATGAGCAGTTCTTC.

The genes are TRBV30 and TRBJ1-3; possibly TRBD1 for D (5 bases). CDR1 and CDR2 (germline): GTSNPN, SVGIG (reference sequence). This CDR3 comprises 16 residues. V was cut by 2 bases and J by 0 bases, with 14 bases left in between. CDR3 residues: CAWSRGVAISGNTIYF. The DNA for the CDR3 is TGTGCCTGGAGTCGGGGGGTCGCGATCTCTGGAAACACCATATATTTT.

The chain has TRBV7-9 and TRBJ1-1; D remains unclear. CDR1 and CDR2 (germline): SEHNR, FQNEAQ (reference sequence). Trimming took off 8 bases at V and 5 bases at J, with 12 bases between the two ends. This CDR3 contains 12 residues. The CDR3 sequence: CASSNSGTEAFF. DNA of the CDR3: TGTGCCAGCTCCAACAGCGGGACTGAAGCTTTCTTT.